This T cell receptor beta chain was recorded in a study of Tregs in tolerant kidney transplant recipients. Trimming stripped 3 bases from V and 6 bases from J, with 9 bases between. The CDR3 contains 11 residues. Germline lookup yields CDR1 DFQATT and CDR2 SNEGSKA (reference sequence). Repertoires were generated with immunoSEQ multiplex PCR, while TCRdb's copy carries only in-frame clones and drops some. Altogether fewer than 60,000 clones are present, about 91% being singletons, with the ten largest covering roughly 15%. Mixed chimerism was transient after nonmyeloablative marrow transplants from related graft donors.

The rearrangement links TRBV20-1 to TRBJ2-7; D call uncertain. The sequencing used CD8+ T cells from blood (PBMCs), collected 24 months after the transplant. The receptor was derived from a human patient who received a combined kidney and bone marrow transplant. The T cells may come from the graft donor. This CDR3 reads CSASSNPEQYF. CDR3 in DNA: TGCAGTGCTAGTTCCAATCCCGAGCAGTACTTC.